This TCR beta chain was retrieved from a study of blood T cell repertoires in COVID-19. As for the study in general: COVID-19 samples from acute and convalescent phases originated in the United States, Italy and Spain.

Original processing methods: Nucleated cell counts were estimated from reference gene primer amplification. Only in-frame clones appear in the TCRdb table, and some are missing; sequencing was by immunoSEQ multiplex PCR. V, J and clone size were drawn from that table, and D and trimming were deduced from the DNA. The sample contains over 110,000 clones, under 90% of which appear only once. The CDR3 loop spans 11 amino acids. CDR1 DFQATT and CDR2 SNEGSKA come from the germline V gene (reference sequence). V was clipped by 6 bases and J by 6 bases; unmatched bases: 2. The sequence was collected from a human donor in a cohort sampled during active COVID-19. The sequenced sample consisted of peripheral blood. The V and J genes are TRBV20-1 and TRBJ2-1; 7 bases are a match to TRBD2. The DNA for the CDR3 is TGCAGTGCGCCTAGCGGCAATGAGCAGTTCTTC. It encodes CSAPSGNEQFF.